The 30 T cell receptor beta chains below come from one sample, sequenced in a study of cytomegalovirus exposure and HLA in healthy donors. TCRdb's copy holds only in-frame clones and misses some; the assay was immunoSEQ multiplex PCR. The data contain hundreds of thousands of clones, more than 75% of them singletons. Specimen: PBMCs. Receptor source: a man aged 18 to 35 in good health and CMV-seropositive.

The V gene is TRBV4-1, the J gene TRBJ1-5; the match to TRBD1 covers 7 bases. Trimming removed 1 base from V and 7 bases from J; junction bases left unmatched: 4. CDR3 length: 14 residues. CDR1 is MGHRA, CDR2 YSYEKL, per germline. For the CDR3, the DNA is TGCGCCAGCAGCCAAGGACAGGGTGTACAGCCCCAGCATTTT. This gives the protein CASSQGQGVQPQHF.

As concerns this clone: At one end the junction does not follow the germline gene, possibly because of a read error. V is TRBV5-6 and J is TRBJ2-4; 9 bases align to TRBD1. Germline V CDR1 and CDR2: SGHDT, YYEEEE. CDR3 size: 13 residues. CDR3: CASSVPRDRVLFF. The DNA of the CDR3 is TGTGCCAGCAGCGTCCCCCGGGACAGGGTCCTCTTTTTC.

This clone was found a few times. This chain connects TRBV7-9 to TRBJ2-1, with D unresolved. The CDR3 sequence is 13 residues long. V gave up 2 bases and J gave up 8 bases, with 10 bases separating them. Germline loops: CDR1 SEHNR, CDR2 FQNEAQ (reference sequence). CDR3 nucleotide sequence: TGTGCCAGCAGCTTACGAGTGGTGCATGAGCAGTTCTTC. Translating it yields CASSLRVVHEQFF.

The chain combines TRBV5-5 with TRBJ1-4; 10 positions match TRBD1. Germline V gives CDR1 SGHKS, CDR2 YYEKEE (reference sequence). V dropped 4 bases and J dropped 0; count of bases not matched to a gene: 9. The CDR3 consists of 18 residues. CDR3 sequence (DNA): TGTGCCAGCAGCATCCGGGGACAGGGGACTTCAACTAATGAAAAACTGTTTTTT. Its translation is CASSIRGQGTSTNEKLFF.

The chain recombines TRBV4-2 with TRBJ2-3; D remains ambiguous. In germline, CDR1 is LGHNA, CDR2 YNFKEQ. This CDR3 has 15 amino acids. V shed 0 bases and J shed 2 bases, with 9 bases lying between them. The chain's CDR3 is CASSQDLDPTDTQYF. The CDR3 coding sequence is TGTGCCAGCAGCCAAGATCTAGATCCCACAGATACGCAGTATTTT.

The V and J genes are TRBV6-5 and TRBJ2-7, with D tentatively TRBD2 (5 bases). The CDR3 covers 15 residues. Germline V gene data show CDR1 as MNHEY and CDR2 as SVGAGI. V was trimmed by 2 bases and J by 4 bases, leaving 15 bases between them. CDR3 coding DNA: TGTGCCAGCAGTTACCGGTCAGAGGGTGGATACGAGCAGTACTTC. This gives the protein CASSYRSEGGYEQYF.

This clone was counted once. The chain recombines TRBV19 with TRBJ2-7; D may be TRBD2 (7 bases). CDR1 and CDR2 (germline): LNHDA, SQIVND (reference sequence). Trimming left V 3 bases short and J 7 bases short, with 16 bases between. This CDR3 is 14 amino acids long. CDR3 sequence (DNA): TGTGCCAGTAGTATGAGAGGGGGGGCCGGGGAGCAGTACTTC. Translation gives CASSMRGGAGEQYF.

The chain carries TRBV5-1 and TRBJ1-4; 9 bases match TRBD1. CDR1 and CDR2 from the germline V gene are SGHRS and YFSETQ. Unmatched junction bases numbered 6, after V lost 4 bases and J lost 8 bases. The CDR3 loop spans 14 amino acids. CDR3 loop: CASSAGTGREKLFF. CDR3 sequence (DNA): TGCGCCAGCAGCGCAGGGACAGGGCGGGAAAAACTGTTTTTT.

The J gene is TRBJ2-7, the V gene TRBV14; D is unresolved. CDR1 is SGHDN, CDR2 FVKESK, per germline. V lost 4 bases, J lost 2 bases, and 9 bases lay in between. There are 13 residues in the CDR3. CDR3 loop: CASSPQGPYEQYF. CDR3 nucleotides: TGTGCCAGCAGCCCCCAAGGCCCCTACGAGCAGTACTTC.

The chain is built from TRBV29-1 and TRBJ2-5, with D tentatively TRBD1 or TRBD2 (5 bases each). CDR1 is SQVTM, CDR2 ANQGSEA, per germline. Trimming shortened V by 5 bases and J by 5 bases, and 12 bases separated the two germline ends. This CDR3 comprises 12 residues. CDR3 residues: CSVTGASETQYF. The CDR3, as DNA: TGCAGCGTTACCGGGGCCAGCGAGACCCAGTACTTC.

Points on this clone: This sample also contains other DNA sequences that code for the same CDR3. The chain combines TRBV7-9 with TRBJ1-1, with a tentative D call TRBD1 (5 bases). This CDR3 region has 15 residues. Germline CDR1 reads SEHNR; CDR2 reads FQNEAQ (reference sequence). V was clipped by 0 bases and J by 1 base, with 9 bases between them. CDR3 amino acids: CASSLAGTANTEAFF. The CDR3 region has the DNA TGTGCCAGCAGCTTAGCGGGGACGGCGAACACTGAAGCTTTCTTT.

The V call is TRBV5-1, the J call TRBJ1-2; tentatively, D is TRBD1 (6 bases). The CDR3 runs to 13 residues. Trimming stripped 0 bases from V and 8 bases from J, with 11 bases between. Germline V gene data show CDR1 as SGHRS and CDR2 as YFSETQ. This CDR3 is CASSLARRGGYTF. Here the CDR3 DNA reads TGCGCCAGCAGCTTGGCCCGCAGGGGAGGCTACACCTTC.

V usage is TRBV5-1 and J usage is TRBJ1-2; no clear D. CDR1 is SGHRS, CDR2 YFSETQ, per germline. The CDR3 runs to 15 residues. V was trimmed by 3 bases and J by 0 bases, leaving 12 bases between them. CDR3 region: CASSWGAPSNYGYTF. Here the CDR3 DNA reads TGCGCCAGCAGCTGGGGAGCCCCCTCTAACTATGGCTACACCTTC.

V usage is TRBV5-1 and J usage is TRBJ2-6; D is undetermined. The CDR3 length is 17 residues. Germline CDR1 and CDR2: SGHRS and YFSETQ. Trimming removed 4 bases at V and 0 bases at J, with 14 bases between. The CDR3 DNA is TGCGCCAGCAGCCTGGGAACGGGCAGCTCTGGGGCCAACGTCCTGACTTTC. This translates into CASSLGTGSSGANVLTF. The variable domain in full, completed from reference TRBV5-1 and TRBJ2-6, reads KAGVTQTPRYLIKTRGQQVTLSCSPISGHRSVSWYQQTPGQGLQFLFEYFSETQRNKGNFPGRFSGRQFSNSRSEMNVSTLELGDSALYLCASSLGTGSSGANVLTFGAGSRLTVL.

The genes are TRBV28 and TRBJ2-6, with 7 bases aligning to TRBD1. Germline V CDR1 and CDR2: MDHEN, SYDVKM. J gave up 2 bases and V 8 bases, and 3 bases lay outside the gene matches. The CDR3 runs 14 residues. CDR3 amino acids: CASSRGTGANVLTF. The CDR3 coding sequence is TGTGCCAGCTCCAGGGGGACTGGGGCCAACGTCCTGACTTTC.

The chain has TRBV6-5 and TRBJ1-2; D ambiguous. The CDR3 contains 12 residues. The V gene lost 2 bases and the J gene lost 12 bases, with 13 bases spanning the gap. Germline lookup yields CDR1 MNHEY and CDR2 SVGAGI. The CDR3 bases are TGTGCCAGCAGTTACGAAGGACCCTCGCACACCTTC. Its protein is CASSYEGPSHTF.

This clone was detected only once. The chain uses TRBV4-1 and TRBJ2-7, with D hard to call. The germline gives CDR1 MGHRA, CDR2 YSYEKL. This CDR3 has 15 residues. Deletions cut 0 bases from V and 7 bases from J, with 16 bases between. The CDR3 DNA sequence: TGCGCCAGCAGCCAAGAAGAGGTGTCTGGGTGGGAGCAGTACTTC. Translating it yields CASSQEEVSGWEQYF.

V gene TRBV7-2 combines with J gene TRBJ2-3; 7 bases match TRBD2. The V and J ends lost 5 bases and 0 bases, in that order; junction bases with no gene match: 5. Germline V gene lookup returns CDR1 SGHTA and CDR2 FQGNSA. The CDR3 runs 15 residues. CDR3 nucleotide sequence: TGTGCCAGCAGCACCTCTAGCGGAAGCACAGATACGCAGTATTTT. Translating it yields CASSTSSGSTDTQYF.

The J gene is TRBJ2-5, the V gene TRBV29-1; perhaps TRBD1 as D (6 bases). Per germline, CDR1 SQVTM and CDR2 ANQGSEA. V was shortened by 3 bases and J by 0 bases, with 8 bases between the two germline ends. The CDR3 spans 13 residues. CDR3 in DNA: TGCAGCGTTGATGGGACATACCAAGAGACCCAGTACTTC. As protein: CSVDGTYQETQYF. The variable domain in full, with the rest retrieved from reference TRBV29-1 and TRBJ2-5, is SAVISQKPSRDICQRGTSLTIQCQVDSQVTMMFWYRQQPGQSLTLIATANQGSEATYESGFVIDKFPISRPNLTFSTLTVSNMSPEDSSIYLCSVDGTYQETQYFGPGTRLLVL.

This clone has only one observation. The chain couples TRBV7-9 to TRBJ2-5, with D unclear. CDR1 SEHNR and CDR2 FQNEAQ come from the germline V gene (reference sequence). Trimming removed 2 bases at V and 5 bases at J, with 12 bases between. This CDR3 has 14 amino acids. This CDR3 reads CASSLWGSLETQYF. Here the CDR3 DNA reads TGTGCCAGCAGCTTATGGGGTAGCTTGGAGACCCAGTACTTC.

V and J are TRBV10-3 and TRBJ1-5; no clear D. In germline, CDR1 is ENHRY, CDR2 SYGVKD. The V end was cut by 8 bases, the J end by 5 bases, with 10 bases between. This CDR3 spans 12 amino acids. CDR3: CAIGPGDQPQHF. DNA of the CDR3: TGTGCCATCGGTCCCGGGGATCAGCCCCAGCATTTT.

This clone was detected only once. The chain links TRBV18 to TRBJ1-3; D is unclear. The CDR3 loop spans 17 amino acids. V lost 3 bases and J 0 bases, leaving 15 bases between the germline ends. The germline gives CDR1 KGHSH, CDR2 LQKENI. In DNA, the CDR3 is TGTGCCAGCTCACCTTTCGGGTCCGGTAGCTCTGGAAACACCATATATTTT. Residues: CASSPFGSGSSGNTIYF. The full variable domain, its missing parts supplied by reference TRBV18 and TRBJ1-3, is NAGVMQNPRHLVRRRGQEARLRCSPMKGHSHVYWYRQLPEEGLKFMVYLQKENIIDESGMPKERFSAEFPKEGPSILRIQQVVRGDSAAYFCASSPFGSGSSGNTIYFGEGSWLTVV.

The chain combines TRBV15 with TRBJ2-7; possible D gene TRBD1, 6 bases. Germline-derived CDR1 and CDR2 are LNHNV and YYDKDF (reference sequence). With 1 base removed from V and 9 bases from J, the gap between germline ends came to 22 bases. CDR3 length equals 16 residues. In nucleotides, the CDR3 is TGTGCCACCAGCAGAGGGTTTCGCGTCGAGCCCAGGGGGCAGTACTTC. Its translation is CATSRGFRVEPRGQYF.

CDR3 nucleotide sequence: TGTGCCAGCAGCCTTACTAGCGGGACACCCACAGATACGCAGTATTTT. It encodes CASSLTSGTPTDTQYF. The gene calls are TRBV7-3 and TRBJ2-3; 10 positions agree with TRBD2. J lost 2 bases, V lost 5 bases, and 7 bases had no gene match. Germline CDR1 reads SGHTA; CDR2 reads FQGTGA. The CDR3 has 16 residues.

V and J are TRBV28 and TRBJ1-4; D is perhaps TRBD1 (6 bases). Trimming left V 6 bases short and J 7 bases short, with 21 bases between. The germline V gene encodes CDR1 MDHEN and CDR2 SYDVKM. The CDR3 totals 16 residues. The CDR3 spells CASRSQGLLGIEKLFF. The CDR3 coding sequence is TGTGCCAGCAGGTCTCAGGGGTTACTTGGGATTGAAAAACTGTTTTTT. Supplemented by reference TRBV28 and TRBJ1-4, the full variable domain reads DVKVTQSSRYLVKRTGEKVFLECVQDMDHENMFWYRQDPGLGLRLIYFSYDVKMKEKGDIPEGYSVSREKKERFSLILESASTNQTSMYLCASRSQGLLGIEKLFFGSGTQLSVL.

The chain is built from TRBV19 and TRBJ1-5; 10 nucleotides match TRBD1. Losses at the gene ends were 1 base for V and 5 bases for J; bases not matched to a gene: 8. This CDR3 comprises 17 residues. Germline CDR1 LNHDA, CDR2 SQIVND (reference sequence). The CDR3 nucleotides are TGTGCCAGTAGTATAGTGGGACAGGGGATTGGGGATCAGCCCCAGCATTTT. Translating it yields CASSIVGQGIGDQPQHF.

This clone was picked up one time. The DNA for the CDR3 is TGTGCCAGCAGTTTTTTGGGCGATGAGCAGTTCTTC. Encoded protein: CASSFLGDEQFF. V usage is TRBV27 and J usage is TRBJ2-1; D gene unclear. The V and J ends lost 3 bases and 8 bases respectively, with 8 bases between them. CDR3 length: 12 residues. Germline CDR1 is MNHEY and CDR2 is SMNVEV (reference sequence).

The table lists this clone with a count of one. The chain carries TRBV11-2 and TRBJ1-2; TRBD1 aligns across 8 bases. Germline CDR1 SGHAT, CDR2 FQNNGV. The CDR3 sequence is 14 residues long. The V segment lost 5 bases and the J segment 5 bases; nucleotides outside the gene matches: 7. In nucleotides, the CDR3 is TGTGCCAGCAGCCCCGGACAGGGCGGATATGGCTACACCTTC. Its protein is CASSPGQGGYGYTF.

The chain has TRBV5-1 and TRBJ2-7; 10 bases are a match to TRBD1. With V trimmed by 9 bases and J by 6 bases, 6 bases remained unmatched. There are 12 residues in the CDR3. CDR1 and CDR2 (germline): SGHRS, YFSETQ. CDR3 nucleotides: TGCGCCACCGGGGACAGGGGTGGCGAGCAGTACTTC. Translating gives CATGDRGGEQYF.

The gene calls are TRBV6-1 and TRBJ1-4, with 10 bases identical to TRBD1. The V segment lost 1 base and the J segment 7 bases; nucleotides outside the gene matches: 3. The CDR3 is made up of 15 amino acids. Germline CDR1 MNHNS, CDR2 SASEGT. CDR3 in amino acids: CASSEGTGGSEKLFF. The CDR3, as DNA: TGTGCCAGCAGTGAAGGGACAGGGGGTAGTGAAAAACTGTTTTTT.